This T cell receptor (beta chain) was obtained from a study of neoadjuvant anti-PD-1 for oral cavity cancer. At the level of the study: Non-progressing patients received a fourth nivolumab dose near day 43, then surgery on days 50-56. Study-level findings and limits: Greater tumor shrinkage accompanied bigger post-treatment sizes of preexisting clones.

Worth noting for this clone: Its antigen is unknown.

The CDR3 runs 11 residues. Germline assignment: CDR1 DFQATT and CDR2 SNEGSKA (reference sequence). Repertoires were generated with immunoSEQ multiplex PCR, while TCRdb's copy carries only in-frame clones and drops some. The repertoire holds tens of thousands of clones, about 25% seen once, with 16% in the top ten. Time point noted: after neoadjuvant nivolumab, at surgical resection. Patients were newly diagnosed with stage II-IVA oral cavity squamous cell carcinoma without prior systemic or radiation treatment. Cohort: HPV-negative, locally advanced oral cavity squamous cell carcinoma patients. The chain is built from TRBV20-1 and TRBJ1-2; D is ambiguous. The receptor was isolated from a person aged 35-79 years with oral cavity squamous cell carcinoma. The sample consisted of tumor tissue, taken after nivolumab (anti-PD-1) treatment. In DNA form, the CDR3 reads TGCAGCCTTCGTGGCCTCTATGGCTACACCTTC. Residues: CSLRGLYGYTF.